What follows describes a single T cell receptor (beta chain). The source of the sample is a study of cytomegalovirus exposure and HLA in healthy donors. The assay was immunoSEQ multiplex PCR, and TCRdb's table has in-frame clones only and misses some. The sample records around 120,000 clones, 88% being singletons. The CDR3 length is 16 residues. The germline CDR1 and CDR2 sequences are MGHRA and YSYEKL. V shed 6 bases and J 5 bases; nucleotides not matched to a gene: 11. The receptor comes from a woman aged 18 to 35 in good health and CMV-seropositive. The rearrangement joins TRBV4-1 to TRBJ2-1; 9 bases match TRBD1. Sequenced: PBMCs. The CDR3: CASRGYRGRKDNEQFF. The CDR3 bases are TGCGCCAGCAGGGGATACAGGGGGCGCAAGGACAATGAGCAGTTCTTC.